These 8 T cell receptor beta chains were sequenced from one sample in a study of blood T cell repertoires in COVID-19. The table came from immunoSEQ multiplex PCR; TCRdb's copy has only in-frame clones and leaves some out. This sample has a few hundred thousand clones, with roughly 88% found just once. Sequenced sample: PBMCs or T cells enriched from blood (not recorded which). Receptor source: a woman between 40 and 50 years old who had been exposed to COVID-19.

The rearrangement uses TRBV5-1 and TRBJ1-1, with 7 positions matching TRBD1. Trimming took 5 bases from V and 7 from J; bases not matched to a gene: 14. Germline V lookup: CDR1 SGHRS, CDR2 YFSETQ. The CDR3 is 15 amino acids. This CDR3 is CASSSRRGTEIEAFF. The CDR3 bases are TGCGCCAGCAGTAGTCGCCGGGGGACAGAAATTGAAGCTTTCTTT.

The chain links TRBV28 to TRBJ2-7, with D perhaps TRBD1 (6 bases). The CDR3 consists of 14 residues. Germline values: CDR1 MDHEN, CDR2 SYDVKM. V lost 6 bases to trimming and J lost 1 base, with 13 bases between them. CDR3 protein: CASRRAGVSYEQYF. The CDR3 DNA sequence: TGTGCCAGCAGGCGGGCAGGGGTTTCCTACGAGCAGTACTTC.

The chain carries TRBV6-2 or TRBV6-3 and TRBJ2-7; TRBD2 matches at 10 bases. V was pared by 5 bases and J by 2 bases, with 6 bases of the junction left unmatched. The CDR3 contains 15 residues. Germline values: CDR1 MNHEY, CDR2 SVGEGT. The CDR3 protein is CASSPALAGAYEQYV. The DNA of the CDR3 is TGTGCCAGCAGTCCCGCCCTAGCGGGAGCCTACGAGCAGTACGTC.

The V gene is TRBV4-3, the J gene TRBJ2-2; D is unresolved. With 7 bases removed from V and 4 bases from J, the gap between germline ends came to 10 bases. CDR1 and CDR2 from the germline V gene are LGHNA and YSLEER. The length of the CDR3 is 13 residues. The CDR3 sequence is CASNNPGTGELFF. The CDR3 bases are TGCGCCAGCAACAATCCGGGCACCGGGGAGCTGTTTTTT.

The chain employs TRBV27 and TRBJ1-2, with TRBD1 identical over 12 bases. V shed 6 bases, J shed 5 bases, and the junction held 10 bases outside the gene matches. The V gene's germline CDR1 is MNHEY and CDR2 SMNVEV (reference sequence). The CDR3 covers 16 residues. In nucleotides, the CDR3 is TGTGCCAGCAGAACCGGGACAGGGGGCGATCGTTATGGCTACACCTTC. Its protein is CASRTGTGGDRYGYTF.

The chain combines TRBV5-1 with TRBJ2-2; 8 bases are a match to TRBD2. Germline loops: CDR1 SGHRS, CDR2 YFSETQ. The junction had 10 bases not matched to a gene; V was cut back by 9 bases and J by 3 bases. The CDR3 length is 15 residues. The CDR3 here is CATQNSGTDTGELFF. In DNA, the CDR3 is TGCGCCACCCAAAATAGCGGGACCGACACCGGGGAGCTGTTTTTT.

The chain is built from TRBV28 and TRBJ1-6, with D possibly TRBD1 on 5 matching bases. CDR1 is MDHEN, CDR2 SYDVKM, per germline. The V end lost 3 bases, the J end lost 12 bases, and 6 bases lay between the germline ends. The CDR3 sequence is 11 residues long. The CDR3 nucleotides read TGTGCCAGCAGTTTCAGGGAACCCCTCCACTTT. As protein: CASSFREPLHF.

The genes are TRBV7-2 and TRBJ1-2, with 9 bases that match TRBD1. Germline V lookup: CDR1 SGHTA, CDR2 FQGNSA. V dropped 5 bases and J dropped 3; count of bases not matched to a gene: 4. This CDR3 has 14 residues. The DNA for the CDR3 is TGTGCCAGCAGCCACCGGGACAGGGACTATGGCTACACCTTC. This encodes CASSHRDRDYGYTF.